This TCR beta chain came from a study of graft-versus-host responses after intestinal transplantation. Looking at the study overall: After anti-thymocyte globulin induction, recipients took tacrolimus and steroids for approximately three years. Study-wide results and limits: Allografts from individuals with graft-donor T cell macrochimerism displayed high graft-versus-host to host-versus-graft clonal ratios.

V dropped 3 bases and J dropped 4 bases, with 13 bases sitting between them. In germline, CDR1 is SGHRS, CDR2 YFSETQ. The CDR3 spans 14 residues. Co-plating was performed using about 200,000 CFSE-labeled responder cells and about 200,000 irradiated, violet-dye-labeled stimulator cells. Sequenced by immunoSEQ multiplex PCR; TCRdb stores in-frame clones only, minus some. Of 15,000 to 20,000 clones listed, more than 30% are singletons. The specimen comprised alloreactive CD4+ T cells from a mixed lymphocyte reaction culture, sampled before intestinal transplant. Noted subset: CFSE-low proliferating T cells sorted from roughly six-day pre-transplant mixed lymphocyte reaction (GvH or HvG direction). This receptor was identified in a human patient who received an intestinal transplant. The chain uses TRBV5-1 and TRBJ1-2; tentatively, D is TRBD1 (6 bases). CDR3 in DNA: TGCGCCAGCAGCTCGGAGGGACACCCCTATGGCTACACCTTC. Its translation: CASSSEGHPYGYTF.